Reported below is one T cell receptor (beta chain). Its antigen remains unidentified. This sample was included in a study of PD-1 blockade in classical Hodgkin lymphoma. Clones were read by immunoSEQ multiplex PCR, and TCRdb kept only the in-frame ones, dropping some. The sample consists of around 17,000 clones, around 82% of them appearing once. General study results and limits: Those achieving complete response showed baseline diversity like newly diagnosed patients. Possibly reflecting disease activity or prior therapy, repertoire differences have causes that remain undefined. Initiation of nivolumab under 1 year after ASCT led to exclusion of patients.

The sample's time point: cycle 4 day 1 (C4D1), after five to seven weeks of nivolumab. Each of the patients experienced relapse following autologous stem cell transplantation, and their brentuximab vedotin exposure differed. The sequencing here drew on peripheral blood mononuclear cells (PBMCs), taken before the fourth cycle of nivolumab. This clonotype was obtained from a human donor with classical Hodgkin lymphoma.

The CDR3 loop is CASSLALGGGAGIQYF. The CDR3 DNA reads TGTGCCAGCAGCTTAGCGCTCGGCGGGGGGGCGGGCATTCAGTACTTC. The chain has TRBV7-8 and TRBJ2-4; the match to TRBD2 covers 9 bases. CDR1 SGHVS and CDR2 FQNEAQ come from the germline V gene. This CDR3 comprises 16 residues. With 0 bases clipped from V and 9 bases from J, the junction kept 9 bases outside the gene matches.